Listed below are T cell receptor beta chains from one sample, sequenced in a study of blood T cell repertoires in COVID-19. The data were produced by immunoSEQ multiplex PCR, yet TCRdb's version contains in-frame clones alone and is incomplete. The sample contains approximately 140,000 clones, roughly 90% of which appear only once. Sequenced: peripheral blood. These receptors all stem from an older man with active COVID-19. Both conserved end residues are part of each CDR3. Fields, in order: V gene, D gene, J gene, clone size, CDR3 DNA, CDR3 protein. The D gene is left open where the match is weak. Part of the rows lack a size; the others show once, few, many or a class for expanded clones.

TRBV11-2	.	TRBJ2-5	.	TGTGCCAGCAGCTTAGAGGGTACGGGGTCAGAGACCCAGTACTTC	CASSLEGTGSETQYF
TRBV6-2/TRBV6-3	TRBD1	TRBJ2-7	.	TGTGCCAGCAGTTACGGGACAGGGGACTACGAGCAGTACTTC	CASSYGTGDYEQYF
TRBV5-4	.	TRBJ2-3	.	TGTGCCAGCACCCTCCGACAGGGCACAGATACGCAGTATTTT	CASTLRQGTDTQYF
TRBV27	.	TRBJ1-4	.	TGTGCCAGCAGTTACAAGGTCCCTAGAGGTAATGAAAAACTGTTTTTT	CASSYKVPRGNEKLFF
TRBV5-1	.	TRBJ1-1	.	TGCGCCAGCAGCTTGGATGTCCCCTCGGCTGAAGCTTTCTTT	CASSLDVPSAEAFF
TRBV2	.	TRBJ1-5	.	TGTGCCAGCAGGACAAAGTGGGGGGATGGACAGCCCCAGCATTTT	CASRTKWGDGQPQHF
TRBV7-9	TRBD1	TRBJ2-1	.	TGTGCCAGCAGCTTACCAGATTACAGGGGGCGAAGTGAGCAGTTCTTC	CASSLPDYRGRSEQFF
TRBV2	TRBD1	TRBJ1-1	.	TGTGCCAGCAGTGGGACAGGGAGCGGCACTGAAGCTTTCTTT	CASSGTGSGTEAFF
TRBV7-9	.	TRBJ2-6	.	TGTGCCAGCAGCCCCGGTGTTGCTGGGGCCAACGTCCTGACTTTC	CASSPGVAGANVLTF
TRBV5-5	.	TRBJ1-5	once	TGTGCCAGCAGCTTATTATCGGGGATTGGGGGCAATCAGCCCCAGCATTTT	CASSLLSGIGGNQPQHF
TRBV7-3	.	TRBJ2-5	.	TGTGCCAGCAGCGACAGGGAGGAACGTCCCTTACGGGAGACCCAGTACTTC	CASSDREERPLRETQYF
TRBV7-9	.	TRBJ1-4	once	TGTGCCAGCAGCTATCAGGATGAAAAACTGTTTTTT	CASSYQDEKLFF
TRBV27	.	TRBJ1-1	few	TGTGCCAGCAGTTCGGGACAAGGGATCACTGAAGCTTTCTTT	CASSSGQGITEAFF
TRBV20-1	.	TRBJ1-1	.	TGCAGTGCTACCGTGAACACTGAAGCTTTCTTT	CSATVNTEAFF
TRBV9	.	TRBJ2-7	.	TGTGCCAGCAGCGTAGGCCGGAGCTCCTACGAGCAGTACTTC	CASSVGRSSYEQYF
TRBV6-5	.	TRBJ1-3	.	TGTGCCAGCAGTCAGACAGTCTCCGGAAACACCATATATTTT	CASSQTVSGNTIYF
TRBV11-3	.	TRBJ1-5	.	TGTGCCAGCAGCTTTCCCTCGGCCTCAGGTCCCCCGAATCAGCCCCAGCATTTT	CASSFPSASGPPNQPQHF
TRBV4-3	.	TRBJ1-6	.	TGCGCCAGCAGCCAAGATGCGGACAATAATTCACCCCTCCACTTT	CASSQDADNNSPLHF
TRBV11-2	TRBD1	TRBJ2-5	.	TGTGCCAGCAGCTTCGCCGGGACAGGGAAAGAGACCCAGTACTTC	CASSFAGTGKETQYF
TRBV28	TRBD1	TRBJ2-7	.	TGTGCCAGCACAACACAGGGGGGAGGCTACGAGCAGTACTTC	CASTTQGGGYEQYF
TRBV29-1	TRBD1	TRBJ2-7	.	TGCAGCGTTGTCCGGGACAGGCCCTACGAGCAGTACTTC	CSVVRDRPYEQYF
TRBV5-6	.	TRBJ2-7	few	TGTGCCAGCAGCTTGGGCAGGGGTTTTTACGAGCAGTACTTC	CASSLGRGFYEQYF
TRBV24-1	.	TRBJ2-7	.	TGTGCCACCAGTGACTCAAGGAGGGGGCACAACGAGCAGTACTTC	CATSDSRRGHNEQYF
TRBV27	.	TRBJ2-1	.	TGTGCCAGCAGTTTGGAGGGTTCAAGCTCCTACAATGAGCAGTTCTTC	CASSLEGSSSYNEQFF
TRBV6-6	.	TRBJ1-5	.	TGTGCCAGCAGACCCGACAGCATTAACAATCAGCCCCAGCATTTT	CASRPDSINNQPQHF
TRBV30	.	TRBJ1-2	.	TGTGCCTGGACCCCCCCCGGACAGTACTATGGCTACACCTTC	CAWTPPGQYYGYTF
TRBV7-3	.	TRBJ2-6	.	TGTGCCAGCAGCTTTCAGGGTTCTGGGGCCAACGTCCTGACTTTC	CASSFQGSGANVLTF
TRBV19	.	TRBJ2-3	.	TGTGCCAGTAGGACTAGAGGAGATACGCAGTATTTT	CASRTRGDTQYF
TRBV5-1	.	TRBJ1-4	.	TGCGCCAGCAGCTTGCAAGCTTCCCTTCCCCACTCGGAACTGTTTTTT	CASSLQASLPHSELFF
TRBV7-2	TRBD2	TRBJ2-7	.	TGTGCCAGCAGCTTGGCGGGGGACTACGAGCAGTACTTC	CASSLAGDYEQYF
TRBV7-9	.	TRBJ2-2	.	TGTGCCAGCAGACAGGGTGCTGGCACCGGGGAGCTGTTTTTT	CASRQGAGTGELFF
TRBV4-1	TRBD1	TRBJ1-1	.	TGCGCCAGCAGCCAGTCGGGACAGGGGCGGAAGGTTGAAGCTTTCTTT	CASSQSGQGRKVEAFF
TRBV12-3/TRBV12-4	.	TRBJ1-1	.	TGTGCCAGCAGTTTCATAGGGGACACTGAAGCTTTCTTT	CASSFIGDTEAFF
TRBV6-5	TRBD1	TRBJ2-3	once	TGTGCCAGCAGCCCCCAGGGGGCCCGAGGGCAGTATTTT	CASSPQGARGQYF
TRBV6-6	TRBD2	TRBJ2-1	.	TGTGCCAGCAGTAATAGCGGGAGGGGTAATGAGCAGTTCTTC	CASSNSGRGNEQFF
TRBV5-6	.	TRBJ2-2	once	TGTGCCAGCAGCTTGGGGGCGGGGAGCTCCACCGGGGAGCTGTTTTTT	CASSLGAGSSTGELFF
TRBV19	TRBD2	TRBJ2-7	.	TGTGCCAGTAGTATACTAGCGGGAACGCAGTACTTC	CASSILAGTQYF
TRBV11-1	TRBD2	TRBJ2-3	once	TGTGCCAGCAGCCGAAGACTAGCGGCGAGCACAGATACGCAGTATTTT	CASSRRLAASTDTQYF
TRBV5-4	.	TRBJ2-7	.	TGTGCCTGCGCCGCCTCCCCCAACGCCTACGAGCAGTACTTC	CACAASPNAYEQYF
TRBV18	TRBD2	TRBJ2-3	.	TGTGCCAGCTCACCATCCCCGCCTAGCGGCTTCAGCACAGATACGCAGTATTTT	CASSPSPPSGFSTDTQYF
TRBV5-1	TRBD2	TRBJ2-5	once	TGCGCCAGCAGCTTGCTAGCGGGAGAGCAAGAGACCCAGTACTTC	CASSLLAGEQETQYF